One and the same sample provided the 7 T cell receptor beta chains below, sequenced in a study of T cell changes during pregnancy in multiple sclerosis. Only in-frame clones appear in the TCRdb table, and some are missing; sequencing was by immunoSEQ multiplex PCR. Altogether roughly 43,000 clones are present, about 92% being singletons, with the ten largest covering approximately 0.61%. This sample comprised CD4+ T cells from peripheral blood mononuclear cells, obtained in the third trimester of pregnancy. These receptors all stem from a female donor with multiple sclerosis, enrolled in a pregnancy study.

The V and J genes are TRBV6-5 and TRBJ1-2; no firm D call. The CDR3 has 12 residues. Trimming cost V 4 bases and J 4 bases, with 7 bases left between them. Germline V gene data show CDR1 as MNHEY and CDR2 as SVGAGI. Here the CDR3 DNA reads TGTGCCAGCAGTTTGGCAGGCTATGGCTACACCTTC. Amino acids: CASSLAGYGYTF.

This clone was detected only once. The chain employs TRBV2 and TRBJ1-1; 7 bases map to TRBD1. Losses at the gene ends were 6 bases for V and 5 bases for J; bases not matched to a gene: 12. From germline, CDR1 is SNHLY and CDR2 FYNNEI. CDR3 length equals 15 residues. CDR3 DNA: TGTGCCAGCAGCCTGCTTGGGACAGAGGGGACTGAAGCTTTCTTT. As protein: CASSLLGTEGTEAFF.

The rearrangement links TRBV25-1 to TRBJ2-3; possible D gene TRBD1, 6 bases. The CDR3 is 14 amino acids. V was cut by 2 bases and J by 6 bases, with 12 bases left in between. Germline CDR1 reads MGHDK; CDR2 reads SYGVNS. The CDR3 is CASSEGGPKDTQYF. DNA for the CDR3: TGTGCCAGCAGTGAAGGGGGCCCTAAGGATACGCAGTATTTT.

About this clone: Other nucleotide sequences in the sample specify the same CDR3. The chain carries TRBV6-1 and TRBJ1-2; no clear D gene. CDR1 MNHNS and CDR2 SASEGT come from the germline V gene. CDR3 length: 13 residues. V gave up 3 bases and J gave up 2 bases, with 7 bases separating them. CDR3 amino acids: CASSDTVNYGYTF. CDR3 DNA sequence: TGTGCCAGCAGTGATACGGTGAACTATGGCTACACCTTC.

The CDR3 nucleotides are TGTGCCAGCAGCCTCACAGGGAAAAGCGAGCAGTACTTC. Protein sequence: CASSLTGKSEQYF. V usage is TRBV7-3 and J usage is TRBJ2-7; TRBD1 might be the D (6 bases). V shed 5 bases and J shed 6 bases, with 14 bases lying between them. There are 13 residues in the CDR3. Germline V CDR1 and CDR2: SGHTA, FQGTGA.

The chain uses TRBV18 and TRBJ2-7; 8 bases fit TRBD2. Germline trimming cut 3 bases from V and 5 bases from J; bases unmatched to any gene: 3. The CDR3 spans 13 residues. The germline V gene has CDR1 KGHSH and CDR2 LQKENI. DNA of the CDR3: TGTGCCAGCTCACCTACGGGAGGGAACGAGCAGTACTTC. The encoded protein is CASSPTGGNEQYF.

The J gene is TRBJ2-7, the V gene TRBV2, with a possible D match to TRBD2 (6 bases). The CDR3 is 15 amino acids. Trimming removed 6 bases from V and 5 bases from J, with 20 bases in between. The germline gives CDR1 SNHLY, CDR2 FYNNEI. The CDR3 reads CASSAVGSPGDEQYF. For the CDR3, the DNA is TGTGCCAGCAGCGCAGTGGGGTCGCCGGGGGACGAGCAGTACTTC.